What follows are 6 T cell receptor beta chains derived from one specimen sequenced in a study of OX40 agonist ivuxolimab in advanced cancers. TCRdb's copy holds only in-frame clones and misses some; the assay was immunoSEQ multiplex PCR. The data hold 65,000 to 80,000 clones, with 90% to 95% observed a single time. Specimen: CD4+ or CD8+ T cells sorted from blood, collected in a trial of the OX40 agonist ivuxolimab. All receptors come from an adult with an advanced solid tumor such as melanoma, head and neck, liver or kidney cancer.

The chain links TRBV6-5 to TRBJ2-7; possible D gene TRBD2, 5 bases. V was clipped by 2 bases and J by 2 bases, with 16 bases between them. CDR1 MNHEY and CDR2 SVGAGI come from the germline V gene. CDR3 length: 16 residues. Here the CDR3 reads CASSYRVGSGPYEQYF. CDR3 DNA sequence: TGTGCCAGCAGTTACCGGGTGGGCAGCGGACCCTACGAGCAGTACTTC.

V usage is TRBV10-3 and J usage is TRBJ1-1; D remains unclear. In germline, CDR1 is ENHRY, CDR2 SYGVKD. Trimming pared 8 bases from V and 0 bases from J, leaving 10 bases between. This CDR3 region has 13 residues. Written as DNA, the CDR3 is TGTGCCATCTCTTCCCAGATGAACACTGAAGCTTTCTTT. It encodes CAISSQMNTEAFF.

This clone showed up just once. This chain connects TRBV7-2 to TRBJ1-2; maybe TRBD1 (5 bases). This CDR3 contains 13 residues. V was trimmed by 3 bases and J by 8 bases, leaving 13 bases between them. CDR1 SGHTA and CDR2 FQGNSA come from the germline V gene. The CDR3 DNA sequence: TGTGCCAGCAGCTTGTTCAGGGAAGCGGGCTACACCTTC. This translates into CASSLFREAGYTF.

Worth noting for this clone: At one end the junction does not follow the germline gene, possibly because of a read error. The chain has TRBV30 and TRBJ2-5; TRBD2 aligns across 12 bases. This CDR3 has 16 amino acids. Germline CDR1 is GTSNPN and CDR2 is SVGIG (reference sequence). The CDR3 DNA is TGTGCCTGGAGTGTTCAACCTAGCGGGAGGGCCTTTTTCCCCCACTTC. The encoded protein is CAWSVQPSGRAFFPHF.

The gene calls are TRBV7-2 and TRBJ2-1; 11 bases agree with TRBD2. Germline V CDR1 and CDR2: SGHTA, FQGNSA. The CDR3 spans 17 residues. V trimming: 1 base; J trimming: 8 bases; junction bases outside the gene matches: 10. The CDR3 DNA follows: TGTGCCAGCAGCTTAGTAACTAGCGGGAGAATGGGTGATGAGCAGTTCTTC. Translated, it gives CASSLVTSGRMGDEQFF.

The CDR3 loop reads CASSPHLREGTEQFF. CDR3 DNA: TGTGCCAGCAGTCCCCATTTGCGGGAGGGGACTGAGCAGTTCTTC. The genes are TRBV7-2 and TRBJ2-1, with 9 bases lining up with TRBD2. V trimming: 6 bases; J trimming: 9 bases; junction bases outside the gene matches: 12. Germline V gene sequence: CDR1 SGHTA, CDR2 FQGNSA. The CDR3 has 15 amino acids.